Each of the 30 T cell receptor beta chains below was sequenced from the same sample in a study of regulatory T cells in long-lasting Graves disease. Time point noted: newly diagnosed GD, antithyroid drugs for less than 3 months. PBMC RNA was the source of the TCR library. Researchers made TCR beta libraries by using iRepertoire HTBI primers and running Arm-PCR on CDR3 regions. TCRdb re-called the multiplex PCR reads through MiXCR, storing one row per CDR3 protein. The sample holds 400,000 to 500,000 distinct CDR3 sequences, about 16% seen once. These sequences were also reported in another study, on T cells in Graves' hyperthyroidism and ophthalmopathy.

The sequencing here drew on peripheral blood mononuclear cells (PBMCs), taken at new diagnosis, from a patient treated with antithyroid drugs. Receptors were obtained from a woman aged 30 to 39 with Graves disease.

The sample holds many counts of this clonotype. V usage is TRBV11-2 and J usage is TRBJ1-1, with D unclear. Germline CDR1 SGHAT, CDR2 FQNNGV. Trimming removed 3 bases at V and 5 bases at J, with 13 bases between. The CDR3 contains 14 residues. The CDR3 is CASSLAEGGTEAFF. The CDR3 nucleotides are TGTGCCAGCAGCTTGGCGGAGGGTGGGACTGAAGCTTTCTTT.

The V gene is TRBV5-5, the J gene TRBJ1-6; the D is unclear. Germline V CDR1 and CDR2: SGHKS, YYEKEE (reference sequence). V was cut by 4 bases and J by 0 bases, with 14 bases left in between. The CDR3 is made up of 17 amino acids. The CDR3 nucleotides are TGTGCCAGCAGCCTTCAAGGAGGAGACTCCTATAATTCACCCCTCCACTTT. Translation: CASSLQGGDSYNSPLHF.

The gene calls are TRBV7-2 and TRBJ2-2; 7 nucleotides match TRBD1. V was pared by 5 bases and J by 0 bases, with 3 bases of the junction left unmatched. Looked up from germline, CDR1 is SGHTA and CDR2 is FQGNSA. This CDR3 contains 15 residues. The CDR3 loop reads CASSAGGANTGELFF. CDR3 nucleotide sequence: TGTGCCAGCAGCGCAGGGGGAGCGAACACCGGGGAGCTGTTTTTT.

This clonotype occurred once. The CDR3 reads CASSAGNLVSRNEQFF. The DNA for the CDR3 is TGTGCCAGCTCAGCGGGAAATCTGGTGTCTAGGAATGAGCAGTTCTTC. The rearrangement links TRBV18 to TRBJ2-1; D is possibly TRBD2 (6 bases). Trimming shortened V by 5 bases and J by 7 bases, and 21 bases separated the two germline ends. CDR3 size: 16 residues. Germline lookup yields CDR1 KGHSH and CDR2 LQKENI.

This clonotype came up many times. The V and J genes are TRBV15 and TRBJ1-2, with TRBD1 matching over 7 bases. With V trimmed by 2 bases and J by 4 bases, 7 bases remained unmatched. Germline CDR1 reads LNHNV; CDR2 reads YYDKDF (reference sequence). The CDR3 length is 15 residues. For the CDR3, the DNA is TGTGCCACCAGCAGAACGACAGGGTTCGTCTATGGCTACACCTTC. Amino acids: CATSRTTGFVYGYTF. Based on the CDR3 plus reference TRBV15 and TRBJ1-2, the full variable domain is DAMVIQNPRYQVTQFGKPVTLSCSQTLNHNVMYWYQQKSSQAPKLLFHYYDKDFNNEADTPDNFQSRRPNTSFCFLDIRSPGLGDTAMYLCATSRTTGFVYGYTFGSGTRLTVV.

This clonotype has at least ten counts. CDR3 coding DNA: TGTGCCAGCAGTTTAAACGGGCCCTACGAGCAGTACTTC. This codes for CASSLNGPYEQYF. The chain is built from TRBV28 and TRBJ2-7, with D uncertain. Germline values: CDR1 MDHEN, CDR2 SYDVKM. Trimming removed 2 bases from V and 2 bases from J, with 7 bases in between. The CDR3 contains 13 residues.

The chain joins TRBV20-1 to TRBJ2-1; possibly TRBD2 for D (6 bases). This CDR3 spans 13 amino acids. The germline V gene has CDR1 DFQATT and CDR2 SNEGSKA (reference sequence). V lost 1 base to trimming and J lost 5 bases, with 9 bases between them. CDR3 DNA: TGCAGTGCTAGAGGACTAGTGAACAATGAGCAGTTCTTC. It encodes CSARGLVNNEQFF.

This clonotype was counted many times. The rearrangement joins TRBV2 to TRBJ2-3, with 8 bases aligning to TRBD2. Trimming at V came to 3 bases and at J to 5 bases, leaving 7 bases not matched to a gene. The CDR3 totals 15 residues. Per germline, CDR1 SNHLY and CDR2 FYNNEI. For the CDR3, the DNA is TGTGCCAGCAGTGACCCCGCGGGGGGAGGAGATACGCAGTATTTT. Its protein product is CASSDPAGGGDTQYF.

This clonotype was seen repeatedly, ten times or more. This chain connects TRBV5-6 to TRBJ2-3; D may be TRBD2 (6 bases). V gave up 3 bases and J gave up 0 bases, with 11 bases separating them. CDR1 is SGHDT and CDR2 is YYEEEE in the germline V gene. The CDR3 consists of 15 residues. The CDR3 coding sequence is TGTGCCAGCAGCTGGGGACTGGTTAGCACAGATACGCAGTATTTT. This codes for CASSWGLVSTDTQYF. The full variable domain, rest sourced from reference TRBV5-6 and TRBJ2-3, is DAGVTQSPTHLIKTRGQQVTLRCSPKSGHDTVSWYQQALGQGPQFIFQYYEEEERQRGNFPDRFSGHQFPNYSSELNVNALLLGDSALYLCASSWGLVSTDTQYFGPGTRLTVL.

The chain couples TRBV28 to TRBJ2-1, with D unresolved. CDR1 and CDR2 (germline): MDHEN, SYDVKM. With 4 bases removed from V and 6 bases from J, the gap between germline ends came to 13 bases. The CDR3 is made up of 14 amino acids. The CDR3 sequence: CASSSALRGNEQFF. CDR3 DNA: TGTGCCAGCAGTTCGGCCCTGAGAGGCAATGAGCAGTTCTTC.

This chain uses TRBV6-9 with TRBJ1-2; D is undetermined. Trimming pared 3 bases from V and 6 bases from J, leaving 29 bases between. The CDR3 is 19 amino acids. Germline V gene data show CDR1 as MNHGY and CDR2 as SVAAGI. The CDR3 reads CASSYTPRTARSPSDGYTF. The CDR3 coding sequence is TGTGCCAGCAGTTACACCCCGAGGACGGCTCGAAGCCCCAGTGATGGCTACACCTTC.

This clonotype was counted ten times or more. This sequence joins TRBV27 and TRBJ2-2; 7 bases are shared with TRBD1. Germline CDR1 and CDR2: MNHEY and SMNVEV (reference sequence). J lost 6 bases, V lost 3 bases, and 4 bases had no gene match. The CDR3 extends over 14 amino acids. DNA for the CDR3: TGTGCCAGCAGTTTCGACAGGGCGGCCGGGGAGCTGTTTTTT. Protein product: CASSFDRAAGELFF.

This clonotype was counted ten times or more. V usage is TRBV28 and J usage is TRBJ2-5; 7 positions agree with TRBD2. Germline trimming cut 6 bases from V and 5 bases from J; bases unmatched to any gene: 12. The V gene's germline CDR1 is MDHEN and CDR2 SYDVKM. The length of the CDR3 is 15 residues. DNA of the CDR3: TGTGCCAGCAGGAAAACTTGGGGGGGTGGGGAGACCCAGTACTTC. Translated: CASRKTWGGGETQYF.

J is TRBJ2-2 and V is TRBV19; D unresolved. Germline V gene data show CDR1 as LNHDA and CDR2 as SQIVND (reference sequence). There are 13 residues in the CDR3. V was clipped by 3 bases and J by 5 bases, with 7 bases between them. CDR3 sequence reads: CASSIARTGELFF. In DNA form, the CDR3 reads TGTGCCAGTAGTATCGCTAGGACCGGGGAGCTGTTTTTT.

This clonotype was detected ten times or more. The rearrangement links TRBV28 to TRBJ2-5; 12 bases match TRBD1. J was trimmed by 1 base and V by 4 bases; bases with no gene match: 1. The CDR3 extends over 15 amino acids. The V gene's germline CDR1 is MDHEN and CDR2 SYDVKM. The CDR3 sequence: CASSWGQGAQETQYF. CDR3 DNA: TGTGCCAGCAGTTGGGGACAGGGGGCCCAAGAGACCCAGTACTTC.

The V gene is TRBV19, the J gene TRBJ2-1; D may be TRBD1 (6 bases). The CDR3 contains 15 residues. The V and J ends lost 2 bases and 2 bases respectively, with 10 bases between them. The germline gives CDR1 LNHDA, CDR2 SQIVND (reference sequence). The CDR3 DNA is TGTGCCAGTAGTATAAGGAGACAGGCCTACAATGAGCAGTTCTTC. Protein: CASSIRRQAYNEQFF.

V and J are TRBV7-9 and TRBJ1-2; D might be TRBD1 (5 bases). CDR1 SEHNR and CDR2 FQNEAQ come from the germline V gene (reference sequence). The CDR3 consists of 12 residues. V was clipped by 3 bases and J by 6 bases, with 8 bases between them. CDR3 nucleotide sequence: TGTGCCAGCAGCTTGACAGTCGATGGCTACACCTTC. This translates into CASSLTVDGYTF.

This clonotype was recorded at least ten times. Here the CDR3 DNA reads TGCAGTGCGAGGGGAGGGTCAAATGAAAAACTGTTTTTT. Encoded protein: CSARGGSNEKLFF. V and J are TRBV20-1 and TRBJ1-4, with D perhaps TRBD1 (5 bases). V gave up 6 bases and J gave up 5 bases, with 13 bases separating them. Germline CDR1 is DFQATT and CDR2 is SNEGSKA (reference sequence). There are 13 residues in the CDR3.

This clonotype was counted at least ten times. The gene calls are TRBV11-2 and TRBJ2-1; 8 bases match TRBD1. The trim removed 1 base at V and 8 bases at J, leaving 4 bases unmatched. The CDR3 is 14 amino acids. CDR1 is SGHAT, CDR2 FQNNGV, per germline. The CDR3 DNA is TGTGCCAGCAGCTTAGCCAGGGGGCAGGATGAGCAGTTCTTC. This translates into CASSLARGQDEQFF.

This clonotype was counted between two and nine times. The rearrangement uses TRBV28 and TRBJ2-7; 7 bases map to TRBD2. The CDR3 runs 14 residues. Trimming at V came to 2 bases and at J to 3 bases, leaving 4 bases not matched to a gene. From germline, CDR1 is MDHEN and CDR2 SYDVKM. The CDR3 DNA follows: TGTGCCAGCAGTTTAACTAGCGTTTACTACGAGCAGTACTTC. It encodes CASSLTSVYYEQYF.

The chain uses TRBV4-3 and TRBJ2-1, with TRBD2 matching 9 bases. The length of the CDR3 is 14 residues. V lost 1 base and J lost 10; bases outside the gene matches: 5. Germline V gene data show CDR1 as LGHNA and CDR2 as YSLEER. CDR3 in DNA: TGCGCCAGCAGCCAAGGGGTAGCGGGAGACGAGCAGTTCTTC. It translates to CASSQGVAGDEQFF.

This clonotype was seen once. This chain links TRBV11-2 with TRBJ2-3; the D call may be TRBD1 or TRBD2 (6 bases each). V was clipped by 2 bases and J by 3 bases, with 15 bases between them. Germline V gives CDR1 SGHAT, CDR2 FQNNGV. The CDR3 spans 16 residues. Here the CDR3 DNA reads TGTGCCAGCAGCTTATATCGGTCGGGGGCGACAGATACGCAGTATTTT. Its protein is CASSLYRSGATDTQYF.

This clonotype was counted ten times or more. The chain's CDR3 is CASSPRPKTVIEQFF. The CDR3 DNA reads as TGTGCCAGCAGCCCCCGCCCAAAAACAGTCATTGAGCAGTTCTTC. This chain connects TRBV7-2 to TRBJ2-1; D gene uncertain. CDR1 is SGHTA, CDR2 FQGNSA, per germline. The CDR3 covers 15 residues. Trimming stripped 5 bases from V and 9 bases from J, with 20 bases between.

This clonotype has only a few counts. The V gene is TRBV2, the J gene TRBJ1-6; 7 bases align to TRBD1. With 7 bases clipped from V and 10 bases from J, the junction kept 13 bases outside the gene matches. This CDR3 region has 15 residues. Germline CDR1 reads SNHLY; CDR2 reads FYNNEI. The DNA for the CDR3 is TGTGCCAGCACCGAAGGAGGGGGCGGTGGGTCACCCCTCCACTTT. This codes for CASTEGGGGGSPLHF.

The chain couples TRBV6-5 to TRBJ2-7; TRBD2 matches at 10 bases. Germline CDR1 is MNHEY and CDR2 is SVGAGI. The V gene end was trimmed by 0 bases and the J gene end by 0 bases; junction bases not matched to a gene: 14. The length of the CDR3 is 20 residues. The CDR3 protein is CASSYSMGLASYLSSYEQYF. The CDR3 nucleotides read TGTGCCAGCAGTTACTCAATGGGACTAGCGTCCTACCTGAGCTCCTACGAGCAGTACTTC.

This clonotype was recorded a few times. The chain recombines TRBV19 with TRBJ2-3; no definite D call. The CDR3 spans 15 residues. In germline, CDR1 is LNHDA, CDR2 SQIVND (reference sequence). V lost 4 bases and J lost 5, with 16 bases in between. The CDR3 here is CASSRRPRAEDTQYF. The CDR3 DNA sequence: TGTGCCAGTAGTAGACGACCCCGGGCGGAAGATACGCAGTATTTT.

This clonotype was seen at least ten times. The genes are TRBV5-6 and TRBJ2-1; no definite D call. Trimming cost V 8 bases and J 10 bases, with 22 bases left between them. Germline values: CDR1 SGHDT, CDR2 YYEEEE. This CDR3 region has 14 residues. CDR3 coding DNA: TGTGCCAGTCTAGACTCAGGCCGTAATTGGGAGCAGTTCTTC. This translates into CASLDSGRNWEQFF.

This clonotype occurred many times. The chain employs TRBV6-5 and TRBJ2-7, with D maybe TRBD1 (6 bases). The germline V gene encodes CDR1 MNHEY and CDR2 SVGAGI. The CDR3 consists of 13 residues. Trimming cost V 2 bases and J 6 bases, with 11 bases left between them. CDR3 nucleotide sequence: TGTGCCAGCAGTTACGAGACAGGAGGCGAGCAGTACTTC. Encoded protein: CASSYETGGEQYF.

This clonotype was seen many times. This chain connects TRBV28 to TRBJ1-1, with no clear D. There are 14 residues in the CDR3. V lost 1 base and J lost 0, with 6 bases in between. The germline gives CDR1 MDHEN, CDR2 SYDVKM. The DNA for the CDR3 is TGTGCCAGCAGTTTATCTCCTATGAACACTGAAGCTTTCTTT. This gives the protein CASSLSPMNTEAFF.

This clonotype occurred many times. The rearrangement joins TRBV4-3 to TRBJ2-1, with 11 positions matching TRBD2. There are 16 residues in the CDR3. V dropped 4 bases and J dropped 5; count of bases not matched to a gene: 7. Germline CDR1 and CDR2: LGHNA and YSLEER. CDR3 DNA: TGCGCCAGCAGCCGCCAACTAGCGGGAGTAGACAATGAGCAGTTCTTC. Encoded protein: CASSRQLAGVDNEQFF.